The present T cell receptor (beta chain) was sequenced within a study of cytomegalovirus exposure and HLA in healthy donors. Study results and limitations: Common viral pathogens were later found to be apparently linked to several of the most significant clusters.

Details on this clone: The target antigen is unknown.

The PCR used 60 Vbeta and 13 Jbeta primers. Measured with immunoSEQ multiplex PCR; TCRdb has only the in-frame clones, and not every one. Of about 93,000 clones in the sample, approximately 64% were seen once. CDR1 and CDR2 from the germline V gene are SEHNR and FQNEAQ (reference sequence). Trimming shortened V by 11 bases and J by 0 bases, and 12 bases separated the two germline ends. The CDR3 loop spans 13 amino acids. Every donor was a healthy person donating bone marrow. This TCR came from a boy between 5 and 17 years old in good health and CMV-seropositive. Sequenced: PBMCs. This chain connects TRBV7-9 to TRBJ2-3, with D hard to call. In DNA, the CDR3 is TGTGCCCTTGGGCCATCTAGCACAGATACGCAGTATTTT. Its protein is CALGPSSTDTQYF.